This T cell receptor beta chain originates from a study of T cell changes during pregnancy in multiple sclerosis. Sequenced by immunoSEQ multiplex PCR; TCRdb stores in-frame clones only, minus some. The sample yields about 63,000 clones, about 93% seen once. This CDR3 spans 15 amino acids. The V end lost 4 bases, the J end lost 10 bases, and 23 bases lay between the germline ends. Germline lookup yields CDR1 GTSNPN and CDR2 SVGIG (reference sequence). V gene TRBV30 combines with J gene TRBJ2-1; perhaps TRBD2 as D (6 bases). The specimen comprised CD8+ T cells from peripheral blood mononuclear cells, sampled in the second trimester of pregnancy. The receptor's source is a female donor with multiple sclerosis, enrolled in a pregnancy study. The CDR3 is CAWNDPGEGFREQFF. The CDR3 coding sequence is TGTGCCTGGAACGATCCGGGAGAAGGGTTTAGGGAGCAGTTCTTC.